This T cell receptor (beta chain) was sequenced in a study of T-cell memory formation after mild COVID-19. Findings and caveats of the study: For contracting clones, CD4+ ones sat mainly in CM and EM, CD8+ in EMRA.

In TCRdb, the 5' RACE reads were re-called with MiXCR into one record per CDR3 protein. Of under 450,000 distinct CDR3 sequences listed, about a quarter are singletons. This clonotype was seen a handful of times. The target antigen is unknown. Source material: PBMCs or a T cell subset sorted from them (not recorded which). The receptor's source is an adult woman who had mild COVID-19 (a few samples of this study predate the infection). Cell type and time point are not known.

The CDR3 region has the DNA TGTGCCAGCAGCCCGGGACTAGCGGGAGAGCAGTTCTTC. This encodes CASSPGLAGEQFF. The gene calls are TRBV7-2 and TRBJ2-1; 13 positions agree with TRBD2. The CDR3 is 13 residues long. V shed 5 bases, J shed 10 bases, and the junction held 2 bases outside the gene matches. Germline CDR1 is SGHTA and CDR2 is FQGNSA.